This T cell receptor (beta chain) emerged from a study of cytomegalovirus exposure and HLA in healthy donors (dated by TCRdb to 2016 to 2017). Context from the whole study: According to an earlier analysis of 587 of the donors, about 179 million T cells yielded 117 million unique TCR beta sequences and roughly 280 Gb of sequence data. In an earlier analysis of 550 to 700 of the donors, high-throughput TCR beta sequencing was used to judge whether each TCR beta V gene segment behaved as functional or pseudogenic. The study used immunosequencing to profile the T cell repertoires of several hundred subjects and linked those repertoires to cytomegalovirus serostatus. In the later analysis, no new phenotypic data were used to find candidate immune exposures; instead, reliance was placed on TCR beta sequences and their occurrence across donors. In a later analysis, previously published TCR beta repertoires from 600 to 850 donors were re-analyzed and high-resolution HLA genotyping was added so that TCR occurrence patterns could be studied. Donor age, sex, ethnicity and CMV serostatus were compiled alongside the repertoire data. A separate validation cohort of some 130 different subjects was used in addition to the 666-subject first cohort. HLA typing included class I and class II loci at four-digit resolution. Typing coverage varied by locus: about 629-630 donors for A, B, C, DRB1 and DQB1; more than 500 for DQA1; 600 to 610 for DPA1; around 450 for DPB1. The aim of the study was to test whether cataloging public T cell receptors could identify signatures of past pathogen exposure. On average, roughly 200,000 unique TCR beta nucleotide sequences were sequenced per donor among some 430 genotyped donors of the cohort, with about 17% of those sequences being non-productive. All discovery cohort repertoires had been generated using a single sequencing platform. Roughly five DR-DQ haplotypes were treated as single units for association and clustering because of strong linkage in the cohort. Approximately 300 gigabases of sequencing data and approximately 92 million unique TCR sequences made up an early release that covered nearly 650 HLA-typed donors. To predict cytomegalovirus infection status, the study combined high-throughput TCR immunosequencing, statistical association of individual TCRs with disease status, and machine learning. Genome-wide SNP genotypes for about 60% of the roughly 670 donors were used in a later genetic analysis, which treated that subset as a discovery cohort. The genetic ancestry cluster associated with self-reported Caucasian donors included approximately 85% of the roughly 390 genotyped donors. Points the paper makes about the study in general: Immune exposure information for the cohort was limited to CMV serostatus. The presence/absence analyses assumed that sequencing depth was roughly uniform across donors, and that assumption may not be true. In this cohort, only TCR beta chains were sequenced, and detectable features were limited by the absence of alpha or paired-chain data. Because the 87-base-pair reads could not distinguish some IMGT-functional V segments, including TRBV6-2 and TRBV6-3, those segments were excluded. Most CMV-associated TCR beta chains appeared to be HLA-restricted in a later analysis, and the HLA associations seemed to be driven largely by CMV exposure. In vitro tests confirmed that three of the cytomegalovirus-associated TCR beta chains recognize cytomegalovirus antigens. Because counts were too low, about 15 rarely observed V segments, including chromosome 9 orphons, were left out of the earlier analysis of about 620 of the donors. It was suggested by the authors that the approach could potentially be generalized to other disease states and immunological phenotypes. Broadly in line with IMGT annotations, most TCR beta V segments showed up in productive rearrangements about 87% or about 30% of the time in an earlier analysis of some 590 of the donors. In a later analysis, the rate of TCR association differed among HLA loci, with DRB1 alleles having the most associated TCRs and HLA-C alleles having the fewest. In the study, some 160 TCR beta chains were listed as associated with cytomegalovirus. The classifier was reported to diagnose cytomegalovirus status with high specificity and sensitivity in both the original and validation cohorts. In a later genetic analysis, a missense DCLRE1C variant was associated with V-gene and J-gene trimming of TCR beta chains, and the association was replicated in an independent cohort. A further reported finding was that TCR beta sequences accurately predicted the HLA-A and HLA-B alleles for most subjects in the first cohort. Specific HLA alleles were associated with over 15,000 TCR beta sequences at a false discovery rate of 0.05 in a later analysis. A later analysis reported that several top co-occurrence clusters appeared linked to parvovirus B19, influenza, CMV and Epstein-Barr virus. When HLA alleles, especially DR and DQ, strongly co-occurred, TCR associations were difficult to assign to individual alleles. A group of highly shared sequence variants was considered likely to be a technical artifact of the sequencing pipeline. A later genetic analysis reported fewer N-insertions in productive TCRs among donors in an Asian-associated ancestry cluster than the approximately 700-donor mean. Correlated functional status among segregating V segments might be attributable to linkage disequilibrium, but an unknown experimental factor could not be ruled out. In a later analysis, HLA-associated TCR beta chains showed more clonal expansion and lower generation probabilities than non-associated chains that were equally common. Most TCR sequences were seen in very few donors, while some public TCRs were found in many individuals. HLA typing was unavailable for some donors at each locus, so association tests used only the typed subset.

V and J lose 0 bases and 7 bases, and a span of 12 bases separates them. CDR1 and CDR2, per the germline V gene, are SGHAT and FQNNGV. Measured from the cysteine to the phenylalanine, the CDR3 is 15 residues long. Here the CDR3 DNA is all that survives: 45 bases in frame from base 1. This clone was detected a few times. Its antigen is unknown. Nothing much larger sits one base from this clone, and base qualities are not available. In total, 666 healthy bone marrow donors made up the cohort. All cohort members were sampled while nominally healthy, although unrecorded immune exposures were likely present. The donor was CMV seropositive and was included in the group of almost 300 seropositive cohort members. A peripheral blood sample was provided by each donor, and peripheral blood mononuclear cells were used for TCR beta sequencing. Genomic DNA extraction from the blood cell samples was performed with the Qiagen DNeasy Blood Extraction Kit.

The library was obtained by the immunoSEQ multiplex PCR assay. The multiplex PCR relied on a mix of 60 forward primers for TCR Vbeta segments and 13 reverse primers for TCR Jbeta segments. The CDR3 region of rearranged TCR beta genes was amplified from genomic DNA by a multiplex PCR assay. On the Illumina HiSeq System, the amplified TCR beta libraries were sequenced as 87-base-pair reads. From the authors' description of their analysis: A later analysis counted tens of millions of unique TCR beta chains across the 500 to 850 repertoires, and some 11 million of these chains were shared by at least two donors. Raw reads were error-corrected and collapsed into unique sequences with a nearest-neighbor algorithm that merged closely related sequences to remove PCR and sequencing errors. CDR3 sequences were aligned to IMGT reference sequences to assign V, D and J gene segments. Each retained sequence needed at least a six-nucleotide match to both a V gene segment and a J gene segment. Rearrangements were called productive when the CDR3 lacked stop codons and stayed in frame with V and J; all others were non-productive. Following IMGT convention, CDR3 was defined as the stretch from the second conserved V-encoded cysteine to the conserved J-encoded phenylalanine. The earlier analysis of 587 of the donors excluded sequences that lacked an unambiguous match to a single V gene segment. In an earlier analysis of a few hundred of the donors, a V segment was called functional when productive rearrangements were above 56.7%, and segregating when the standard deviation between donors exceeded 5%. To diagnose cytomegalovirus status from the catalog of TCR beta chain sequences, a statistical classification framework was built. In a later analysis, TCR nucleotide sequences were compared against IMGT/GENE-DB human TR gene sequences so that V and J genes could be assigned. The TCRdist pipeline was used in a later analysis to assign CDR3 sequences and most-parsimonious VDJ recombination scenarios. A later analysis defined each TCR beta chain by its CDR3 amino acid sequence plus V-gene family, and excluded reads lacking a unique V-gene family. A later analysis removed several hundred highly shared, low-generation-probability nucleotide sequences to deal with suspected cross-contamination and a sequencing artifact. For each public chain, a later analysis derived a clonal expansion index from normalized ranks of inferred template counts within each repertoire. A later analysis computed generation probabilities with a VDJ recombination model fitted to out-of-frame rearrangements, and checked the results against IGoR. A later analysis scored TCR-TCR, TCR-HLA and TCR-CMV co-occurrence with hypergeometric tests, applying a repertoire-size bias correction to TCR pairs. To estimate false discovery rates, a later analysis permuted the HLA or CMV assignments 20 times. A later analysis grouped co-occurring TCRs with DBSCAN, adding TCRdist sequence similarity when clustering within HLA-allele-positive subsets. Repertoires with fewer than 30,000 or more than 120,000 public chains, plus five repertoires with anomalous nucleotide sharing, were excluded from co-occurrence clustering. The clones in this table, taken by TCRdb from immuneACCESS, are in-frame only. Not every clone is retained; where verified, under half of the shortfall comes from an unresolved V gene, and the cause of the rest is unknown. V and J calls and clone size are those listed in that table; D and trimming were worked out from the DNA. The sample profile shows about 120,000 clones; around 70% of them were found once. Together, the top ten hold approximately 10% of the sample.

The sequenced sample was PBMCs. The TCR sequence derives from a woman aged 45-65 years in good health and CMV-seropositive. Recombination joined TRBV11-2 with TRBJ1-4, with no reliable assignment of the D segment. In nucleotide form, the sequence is TGTGCCAGCAGCTTAGATCAACATTCTAGTGAAAAACTGTTTTTT. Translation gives CASSLDQHSSEKLFF.